Listed here are 5 T cell receptor beta chains from one sample, sequenced in a study of human T cells and chemical hapten exposure. The time point denotes: patch test 3, about 24 weeks after DPC sensitization. Documented treatment: therapeutic diphenylcyclopropenone sensitization with weekly scalp DPC. TCRdb reanalysed the RACE reads using MiXCR and keeps one entry per CDR3 protein. The sample carries approximately 71,000 distinct CDR3 sequences, around 10% recorded once. The sample consisted of whole blood, taken in connection with sensitization to the hapten diphenylcyclopropenone (DPC). The origin of the receptors is a woman between 45 and 65 years old with alopecia areata. Some clones in this sample may be carry-over from other donors' samples.

Only a few counts were recorded for this clonotype. The V gene is TRBV29-1, the J gene TRBJ2-5; 10 nucleotides match TRBD2. This CDR3 region has 13 residues. The germline CDR1 and CDR2 sequences are SQVTM and ANQGSEA. Trimming cost V 5 bases and J 5 bases; bases outside gene matches: 5. CDR3 protein: CSVSSGSGETQYF. The CDR3 coding sequence is TGCAGCGTTTCTAGCGGGAGCGGGGAGACCCAGTACTTC.

This sequence joins TRBV20-1 and TRBJ1-2, with a possible D match to TRBD1 (6 bases). CDR1 is DFQATT, CDR2 SNEGSKA, per germline (reference sequence). Trimming took off 1 base at V and 2 bases at J, with 14 bases between the two ends. The CDR3 runs 15 residues. The CDR3 here is CSARGQGNSNYGYTF. In DNA form, the CDR3 reads TGCAGTGCTAGAGGCCAGGGGAACTCCAACTATGGCTACACCTTC.

V and J are TRBV6-2 or TRBV6-3 and TRBJ1-5; D remains unclear. Deletions cut 0 bases from V and 2 bases from J, with 5 bases between. There are 14 residues in the CDR3. Per the germline V gene, CDR1 is MNHEY and CDR2 is SVGEGT. As DNA, the CDR3 is TGTGCCAGCAGTTACTCGAAAGGCAATCAGCCCCAGCATTTT. Its protein product is CASSYSKGNQPQHF.

This clonotype was detected a few times. This chain links TRBV6-5 with TRBJ1-1; TRBD1 is a possible D gene (5 bases). The CDR3 is 15 amino acids. CDR1 is MNHEY, CDR2 SVGAGI, per germline. Trimming removed 10 bases from V and 0 bases from J, with 18 bases in between. The CDR3: CATSGEGPMNTEAFF. CDR3 DNA: TGTGCCACGAGTGGGGAGGGACCCATGAACACTGAAGCTTTCTTT.

This clonotype occurred many times. This rearrangement joins TRBV6-5 to TRBJ1-1; 7 positions agree with TRBD1. The CDR3 totals 15 residues. V shed 6 bases and J 4 bases; nucleotides not matched to a gene: 11. Germline-derived CDR1 and CDR2 are MNHEY and SVGAGI. The CDR3 DNA is TGTGCCAGCAGATACGAACGACAGGGCCGCACTGAAGCTTTCTTT. Its translation: CASRYERQGRTEAFF.